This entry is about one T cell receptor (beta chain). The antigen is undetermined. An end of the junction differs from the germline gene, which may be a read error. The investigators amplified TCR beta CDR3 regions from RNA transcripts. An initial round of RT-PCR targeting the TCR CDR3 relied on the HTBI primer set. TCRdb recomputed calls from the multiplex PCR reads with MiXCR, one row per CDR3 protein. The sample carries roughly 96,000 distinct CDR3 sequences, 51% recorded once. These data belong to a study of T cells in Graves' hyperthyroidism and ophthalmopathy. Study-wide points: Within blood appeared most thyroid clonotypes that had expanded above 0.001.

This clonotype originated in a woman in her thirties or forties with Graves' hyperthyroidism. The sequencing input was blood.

Written as DNA, the CDR3 is TGTGCCAGCAGCTTAGGGGCAGTGAGGACCGGGGGGCTGTTTTTT. The encoded protein is CASSLGAVRTGGLFF. The chain has TRBV24-1 and TRBJ2-2, with D possibly being TRBD2 (6 bases). CDR3 length: 15 amino acids. Germline-derived CDR1 and CDR2 are KGHDR and SFDVKD.